This T cell receptor (beta chain) comes out of a study of OX40 agonist ivuxolimab in advanced cancers. The cohort excluded patients with autoimmune disease history or systemic immunosuppression. Germline-derived CDR1 and CDR2 are SQVTM and ANQGSEA. The CDR3 runs 20 residues. J was trimmed by 0 bases and V by 3 bases; bases with no gene match: 17. The assay was immunoSEQ multiplex PCR, and TCRdb's table has in-frame clones only and misses some. The profile shows 35,000 to 50,000 clones, roughly 90% of them singletons. Sequenced material: CD4+ or CD8+ T cells sorted from blood, taken in a trial of the OX40 agonist ivuxolimab. The J gene is TRBJ2-1, the V gene TRBV29-1, with 10 bases identical to TRBD2. This sequence originates from an adult with an advanced solid tumor such as melanoma, head and neck, liver or kidney cancer. The CDR3 DNA reads TGCAGCGTTGAGGGGTTAGCGGGAGGTCTGAACCATCTCTCCTACAATGAGCAGTTCTTC. Translated, it gives CSVEGLAGGLNHLSYNEQFF.